The source of this T cell receptor beta chain is a study of metastatic and nonmetastatic thyroid tumors. Study background: Malignant thyroid and benign thyroid patients provided blood and tumor or nodule tissue whose repertoires were compared.

The authors' processing: Across clinicopathological groups, CDR3 differences served as the basis for building a distant-metastasis classifier for papillary thyroid cancer. TCRdb used MiXCR to call clones anew from the PCR reads. The V and J calls follow TCRdb's processing rather than the paper's. The data contain about 13,000 clones, around a third of them singletons. Germline V lookup: CDR1 SGHAT, CDR2 FQNNGV. This CDR3 has 13 residues. V dropped 2 bases and J dropped 5 bases, with 9 bases sitting between them. Before thyroid surgery, none of the patients had received any treatment. The gene calls are TRBV11-2 and TRBJ1-1; no firm D call. The source material was tumor tissue. This TCR was sampled from a male donor with papillary thyroid cancer or a benign thyroid nodule (not recorded which). Some clones in this sample may be carry-over from other donors' samples. Here the CDR3 DNA reads TGTGCCAGCAGCTTATCTGGGTGGACTGAAGCTTTCTTT. It yields the protein CASSLSGWTEAFF.